This TCR beta chain was recorded in a study of identifying expanded T cells in peripheral blood. Profiling relied on immunoSEQ multiplex PCR, and the TCRdb table lists in-frame clones only, not all of them. The table shows 100,000 to 150,000 clones, with roughly 90% occurring only once. Concerning this clone: Its specificity is not known.

CDR1 and CDR2 from the germline V gene are SGHNT and YYREEE (reference sequence). The length of the CDR3 is 13 residues. V was trimmed by 3 bases and J by 1 base, leaving 6 bases between them. Study-wide results and caveats: Clone count variance between approximately 2-week samples rose with total template count. About 1.2 clones differed between technical replicates, versus about 16 and 19 over time.

The TCR was taken from a person aged 18 to 75 in good health. V and J are TRBV5-4 and TRBJ2-3; D is unresolved. Sequencing was carried out using blood. The DNA for the CDR3 is TGTGCCAGCAGCTCCACAGGCACAGATACGCAGTATTTT. Protein product: CASSSTGTDTQYF.